The 18 T cell receptor beta chains listed next were all sequenced from one sample in a study of T cells in Graves' hyperthyroidism and ophthalmopathy. Amplification yielded TCR beta CDR3 regions, with RNA transcripts as the source. The HTBI primer set was used in a first-round RT-PCR of the TCR CDR3. TCRdb redid the calling of the multiplex PCR reads with MiXCR, one entry per CDR3 protein. Found here are 500,000 to 750,000 distinct CDR3 sequences, 12% to 15% of them singletons; the top ten hold roughly 7%. The sequenced sample was blood. The receptor set was obtained from a woman aged 18-29 years with Graves' ophthalmopathy.

This clonotype was detected ten times or more. The chain is built from TRBV11-3 and TRBJ1-2, with 8 bases fitting TRBD1. Germline CDR1 is SGHNT and CDR2 is YENEEA. V was pared by 4 bases and J by 5 bases, with 12 bases of the junction left unmatched. CDR3 length: 16 residues. The CDR3 bases are TGTGCCAGCAGCTCCTCCTCCGACAGGGGCGCATATGGCTACACCTTC. It codes for CASSSSSDRGAYGYTF.

This clonotype has a count of ten or more. V gene TRBV12-5 combines with J gene TRBJ2-3; 12 bases agree with TRBD2. The CDR3 runs 17 residues. V was clipped by 1 base and J by 3 bases; unmatched bases: 5. Germline assignment: CDR1 LGHNT and CDR2 FRNRAP. CDR3 nucleotide sequence: TGTGCTAGTGGTTTGGGACTAGCGGGAGAGTTGACAGATACGCAGTATTTT. Translation gives CASGLGLAGELTDTQYF.

The chain uses TRBV28 and TRBJ2-2; a possible D gene is TRBD2 (6 bases). V lost 4 bases and J 7 bases, leaving 13 bases between the germline ends. CDR3 length equals 14 residues. Germline V gene lookup returns CDR1 MDHEN and CDR2 SYDVKM. CDR3 in amino acids: CASSWGGMGGELFF. The CDR3 DNA is TGTGCCAGCAGTTGGGGCGGGATGGGCGGGGAGCTGTTTTTT.

This clonotype was counted at least ten times. The chain is built from TRBV5-8 and TRBJ2-5; D is unclear. V dropped 0 bases and J dropped 7 bases, with 4 bases sitting between them. The CDR3 is 11 amino acids. Germline V gives CDR1 SGHTS, CDR2 YDEGEE. The DNA of the CDR3 is TGTGCCAGCAGCTTGGTGGTGACCCAGTACTTC. As protein: CASSLVVTQYF. Complete variable domain (other parts from reference TRBV5-8 and TRBJ2-5): EAGVTQSPTHLIKTRGQQATLRCSPISGHTSVYWYQQALGLGLQFLLWYDEGEERNRGNFPPRFSGRQFPNYSSELNVNALELEDSALYLCASSLVVTQYFGPGTRLLVL.

For this clonotype: The junction differs from germline at one of its ends, possibly a read error. The rearrangement uses TRBV7-9 and TRBJ1-3, with no clear D. Per the germline V gene, CDR1 is SEHNR and CDR2 is FQNEAQ (reference sequence). This CDR3 has 15 residues. CDR3 region: CANSKVGPTGNTIYF. Written as DNA, the CDR3 is TGTGCCAACAGCAAAGTAGGGCCAACTGGAAACACCATATATTTT.

This clonotype was observed at least ten times. CDR3 in DNA: TGTGCCAGCTCCAGGACTAGCGGCACAGATACGCAGTATTTT. Translating it yields CASSRTSGTDTQYF. V and J are TRBV6-2 or TRBV6-3 and TRBJ2-3; 9 nucleotides agree with TRBD2. Trimming cost V 8 bases and J 1 base; bases outside gene matches: 4. There are 14 residues in the CDR3. Per the germline V gene, CDR1 is MNHEY and CDR2 is SVGEGT.

CDR3 DNA: TGTGCCAGTAGTACAAAACCGGGACTATTCTATGGCTACACCTTC. Encoded protein: CASSTKPGLFYGYTF. The J gene is TRBJ1-2, the V gene TRBV19; D may be TRBD1 (5 bases). CDR1 is LNHDA, CDR2 SQIVND, per germline (reference sequence). The germline V and J ends were trimmed by 4 bases and 4 bases, with 16 bases remaining between them. The CDR3 contains 15 residues. The full variable domain, with the rest looked up from reference TRBV19 and TRBJ1-2, is DGGITQSPKYLFRKEGQNVTLSCEQNLNHDAMYWYRQDPGQGLRLIYYSQIVNDFQKGDIAEGYSVSREKKESFPLTVTSAQKNPTAFYLCASSTKPGLFYGYTFGSGTRLTVV.

Only a few counts were recorded for this clonotype. This chain connects TRBV13 to TRBJ2-1; D not certain. Germline-derived CDR1 and CDR2 are PRHDT and FYEKMQ (reference sequence). Trimming took off 0 bases at V and 3 bases at J, with 15 bases between the two ends. The CDR3 is 17 residues long. The CDR3 protein is CASSLGGEMGFYNEQFF. CDR3 nucleotides: TGTGCCAGCAGCTTAGGGGGTGAGATGGGCTTCTACAATGAGCAGTTCTTC.

This clonotype was seen a handful of times. V usage is TRBV19 and J usage is TRBJ1-2; D ambiguous. Per germline, CDR1 LNHDA and CDR2 SQIVND (reference sequence). This CDR3 comprises 13 residues. V was pared by 4 bases and J by 0 bases, with 6 bases between. CDR3 sequence: CASSRQANYGYTF. In DNA form, the CDR3 reads TGTGCCAGTAGTAGGCAGGCTAACTATGGCTACACCTTC.

This clonotype occurred a few times. The V call is TRBV30, the J call TRBJ1-4; possible D gene TRBD1, 6 bases. Trimming stripped 0 bases from V and 8 bases from J, with 16 bases between. The CDR3 totals 15 residues. Germline CDR1 GTSNPN, CDR2 SVGIG (reference sequence). This CDR3 reads CAWSVTGTPGEKLFF. CDR3 DNA: TGTGCCTGGAGTGTCACCGGGACACCTGGGGAAAAACTGTTTTTT.

This clonotype was picked up many times. The V gene is TRBV3-1, the J gene TRBJ1-2; TRBD1 matches at 8 bases. CDR3 length: 14 residues. V shed 3 bases, J shed 6 bases, and the junction held 6 bases outside the gene matches. Germline V CDR1 and CDR2: LGHDT, YNNKEL (reference sequence). In DNA form, the CDR3 reads TGTGCCAGCAGCCATTGGACAGGGAACGATGGCTACACCTTC. It is translated as CASSHWTGNDGYTF.

The rearrangement joins TRBV29-1 to TRBJ2-3, with D possibly matching TRBD2 (5 bases). Germline loops: CDR1 SQVTM, CDR2 ANQGSEA. CDR3 size: 12 residues. V was clipped by 6 bases and J by 6 bases, with 13 bases between them. The CDR3 is CSVATGTDTQYF. In DNA, the CDR3 is TGCAGCGTGGCAACGGGAACCGATACGCAGTATTTT.

There are a few counts of this clonotype. Since a much larger clone is just one base distant, this may be a read error. The rearrangement links TRBV12-3 or TRBV12-4 to TRBJ1-1; D is uncertain. There are 14 residues in the CDR3. The CDR3 DNA is TGTGCCAGCAGTTTAGCCAGTAGTGACACTGAAGCTTCCTTT. Its protein product is CASSLASSDTEASF.

This clonotype has a count of ten or more. The CDR3 DNA follows: TGTGCCAGCAGTTCCGAAGACCAGGGTTTGTACACTGAAGCTTTCTTT. Its protein product is CASSSEDQGLYTEAFF. The chain recombines TRBV5-6 with TRBJ1-1, with D maybe TRBD1 (5 bases). V lost 5 bases to trimming and J lost 3 bases, with 20 bases between them. The CDR3 runs to 16 residues. Germline V CDR1 and CDR2: SGHDT, YYEEEE.

This clonotype was counted between two and nine times. This sequence joins TRBV19 and TRBJ1-3; D is unclear. The V gene lost 5 bases and the J gene lost 4 bases, with 9 bases spanning the gap. CDR1 and CDR2 (germline): LNHDA, SQIVND (reference sequence). The CDR3 consists of 13 residues. Here the CDR3 DNA reads TGTGCCAGTAGTTTGGCAGCCGGAAACACCATATATTTT. It encodes CASSLAAGNTIYF.

This clonotype occurred a few times. The chain couples TRBV18 to TRBJ1-5, with D tentatively TRBD1 (5 bases). The CDR3 totals 15 residues. Germline V gene sequence: CDR1 KGHSH, CDR2 LQKENI. Trimming shortened V by 3 bases and J by 6 bases, and 15 bases separated the two germline ends. The CDR3 nucleotides read TGTGCCAGCTCACCGCAGGGCCAGGAGAGTCAGCCCCAGCATTTT. This encodes CASSPQGQESQPQHF.

This clonotype has ten or more counts. The rearrangement links TRBV6-5 to TRBJ1-5; no definite D call. Per the germline V gene, CDR1 is MNHEY and CDR2 is SVGAGI. The CDR3 has 16 amino acids. Trimming removed 0 bases from V and 3 bases from J, with 12 bases in between. The CDR3 sequence is CASSYSGAPDNQPQHF. The CDR3, as DNA: TGTGCCAGCAGTTACTCGGGCGCGCCTGACAATCAGCCCCAGCATTTT.

This chain joins TRBV5-4 and TRBJ1-5, with unresolved D. Between the trimmed V and J ends, which lost 0 bases and 7 bases, there was a span of 11 bases. This CDR3 is 14 amino acids long. Germline V gene sequence: CDR1 SGHNT, CDR2 YYREEE (reference sequence). The CDR3 bases are TGTGCCAGCAGCTTGGGGGTTTCTGGACAGCCCCAGCATTTT. It yields the protein CASSLGVSGQPQHF.